This T cell receptor (beta chain) was sequenced in a study of cytomegalovirus exposure and HLA in healthy donors. Per the germline V gene, CDR1 is MNHEY and CDR2 is SMNVEV (reference sequence). The CDR3 runs to 15 residues. V shed 5 bases and J shed 1 base, with 9 bases lying between them. Regarding the study as a whole: A later analysis showed TCR association rates differing by HLA locus, peaking at DRB1 and lowest at HLA-C. It was 150 to 200 TCR beta chains that were listed as cytomegalovirus-associated.

60 Vbeta and 13 Jbeta primers were used in PCR. This table comes from immunoSEQ multiplex PCR, and its TCRdb copy is limited to in-frame clones, with some not included. The data contain under 200,000 clones, around 79% of them singletons. In regard to this clone: Antigen specificity is unknown.

The TCR was taken from a woman aged 35 to 49 in good health and CMV-seronegative. The chain couples TRBV27 to TRBJ2-6; D remains unclear. Sequenced sample: PBMCs. This CDR3 is CASSPRSSGANVLTF. The CDR3 DNA sequence: TGTGCCAGCAGTCCCCGGTCTTCTGGGGCCAACGTCCTGACTTTC.